This T cell receptor beta chain comes out of a study of PD-L1 blockade in urothelial cancer. This clone occurred a few times. The CDR3 extends over 14 amino acids. In germline, CDR1 is MNHNS, CDR2 SASEGT. V lost 3 bases, J lost 8 bases, and 9 bases stayed unmatched. Patients had locally advanced or metastatic urothelial carcinoma. Templates that were synthetic TCR analogs were spiked into each PCR. Sequenced by immunoSEQ multiplex PCR; TCRdb stores in-frame clones only, minus some. The sample gives more than 85,000 clones, roughly nine tenths of which show up once; about 0.92% is in the top ten. Specimen: PBMCs, collected around atezolizumab (anti-PD-L1) treatment. This chain links TRBV6-1 with TRBJ1-2, with TRBD1 matching 7 bases. This TCR came from a woman older than 75 with urothelial cancer. The DNA for the CDR3 is TGTGCCAGCAGTGAGACTAGGACAGGACAAGGCTACACCTTC. It specifies CASSETRTGQGYTF.